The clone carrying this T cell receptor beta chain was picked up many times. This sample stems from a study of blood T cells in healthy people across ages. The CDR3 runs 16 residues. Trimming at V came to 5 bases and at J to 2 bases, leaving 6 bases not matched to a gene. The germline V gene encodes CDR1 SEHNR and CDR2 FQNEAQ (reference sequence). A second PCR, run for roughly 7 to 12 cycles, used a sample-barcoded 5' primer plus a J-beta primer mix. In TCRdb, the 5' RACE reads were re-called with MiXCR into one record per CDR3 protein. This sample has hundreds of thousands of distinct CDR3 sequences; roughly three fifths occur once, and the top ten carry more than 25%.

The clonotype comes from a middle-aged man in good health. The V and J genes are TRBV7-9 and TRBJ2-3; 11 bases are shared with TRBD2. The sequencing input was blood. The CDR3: CASSRRLAGPTDTQYF. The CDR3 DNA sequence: TGTGCCAGCAGCCGAAGACTAGCGGGGCCCACAGATACGCAGTATTTT.